This T cell receptor beta chain was recovered during a study of beta chain features in type 1 diabetes. V gave up 5 bases and J gave up 0 bases, with 10 bases separating them. CDR3 length: 14 amino acids. Per the germline V gene, CDR1 is SSHAT and CDR2 is FNYEAQ (reference sequence). All of the isolated RNA was reverse transcribed, so expressed TCRB transcripts were sequenced. Mean read depth for naive, central memory and regulatory T cell samples was several million reads. The assay was immunoSEQ multiplex PCR, and TCRdb's table has in-frame clones only and misses some. This table has hundreds of thousands of clones, 15% to 19% appearing once. This clone has only a few counts.

The TCR comes from a man between 18 and 35 years old in good health. The chain uses TRBV7-7 and TRBJ2-5, with D tentatively TRBD1 or TRBD2 (5 bases each). The specimen sequenced was naive CD4+ T cells from blood. This CDR3 is CASSLQGHQETQYF. The DNA for the CDR3 is TGTGCCAGCAGCCTCCAGGGACACCAAGAGACCCAGTACTTC.